This section outlines one T cell receptor (beta chain) sequence together with its context. Its antigen is currently unknown. CDR1 DFQATT and CDR2 SNEGSKA come from the germline V gene (reference sequence). The CDR3 spans 11 residues. With 2 bases removed from V and 4 bases from J, the gap between germline ends came to 6 bases. Repertoires were generated with immunoSEQ multiplex PCR, while TCRdb's copy carries only in-frame clones and drops some. This table has about 20,000 clones, 65% to 85% appearing once. These data come from a study of OX40 agonist ivuxolimab in advanced cancers. On the study more broadly: Subjects had a mean age of around 60 years, with a range of 23 to 79; around 80% were male.

The study's findings and limits: The 0.1-3.0 mg/kg partial responders had among the lowest clonal expansion.

This TCR came from an adult with an advanced solid tumor such as melanoma, head and neck, liver or kidney cancer. The V and J genes are TRBV20-1 and TRBJ2-7, with unresolved D. The input for sequencing was CD4+ or CD8+ T cells sorted from blood, taken in a trial of the OX40 agonist ivuxolimab. The CDR3 loop is CSARKQYEQYF. The CDR3 DNA sequence: TGCAGTGCTAGAAAGCAGTACGAGCAGTACTTC.